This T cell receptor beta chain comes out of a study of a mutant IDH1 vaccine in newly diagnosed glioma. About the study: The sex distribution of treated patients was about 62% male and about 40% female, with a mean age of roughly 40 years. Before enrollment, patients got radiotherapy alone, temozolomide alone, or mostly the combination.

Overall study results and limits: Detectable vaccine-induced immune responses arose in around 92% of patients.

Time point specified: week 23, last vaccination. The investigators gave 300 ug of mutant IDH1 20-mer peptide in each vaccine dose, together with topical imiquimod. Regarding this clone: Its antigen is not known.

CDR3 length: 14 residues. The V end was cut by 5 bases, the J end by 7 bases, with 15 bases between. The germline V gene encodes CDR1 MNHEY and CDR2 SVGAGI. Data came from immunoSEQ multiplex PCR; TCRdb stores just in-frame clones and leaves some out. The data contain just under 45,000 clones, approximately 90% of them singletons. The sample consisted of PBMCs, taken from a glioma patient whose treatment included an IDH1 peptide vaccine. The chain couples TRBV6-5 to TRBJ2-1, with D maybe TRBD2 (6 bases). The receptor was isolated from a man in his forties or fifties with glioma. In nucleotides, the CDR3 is TGTGCCAGCAGTCCAGTGGGTGGGGGGAATGAGCAGTTCTTC. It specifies CASSPVGGGNEQFF.